These 21 T cell receptor beta chains were sequenced from one sample in a study of T cells after yellow fever vaccination. TCRdb recomputed calls from the 5' RACE reads with MiXCR, one row per CDR3 protein. This sample carries more than 95,000 distinct CDR3 sequences, over 8% of them seen once, and the ten largest clones take 30% to 50%. Sequencing was performed on CD8+ T cells sorted from PBMCs, taken on the day of the yellow fever booster vaccination. Receptors were obtained from a man aged 18 to 29 who received the YFV17D yellow fever vaccine.

This chain uses TRBV27 with TRBJ2-3, with a weak D call TRBD1 (6 bases). V was cut by 6 bases and J by 2 bases, with 12 bases left in between. Per the germline V gene, CDR1 is MNHEY and CDR2 is SMNVEV (reference sequence). This CDR3 is 14 amino acids long. The chain's CDR3 is CASSPGDNTDTQYF. The CDR3, as DNA: TGTGCCAGCAGCCCAGGGGACAACACAGATACGCAGTATTTT.

This chain joins TRBV15 and TRBJ2-5; 8 nucleotides align to TRBD2. Germline CDR1 LNHNV, CDR2 YYDKDF (reference sequence). The CDR3 covers 16 residues. The V segment lost 2 bases and the J segment 1 base; nucleotides outside the gene matches: 6. CDR3 DNA: TGTGCCACCAGCAGAAGCGGGGGAAGCGTCCAAGAGACCCAGTACTTC. Protein sequence: CATSRSGGSVQETQYF.

This chain joins TRBV29-1 and TRBJ2-7, with a tentative D call TRBD1 (6 bases). This CDR3 region has 14 residues. With 4 bases removed from V and 1 base from J, the gap between germline ends came to 14 bases. Germline V gene lookup returns CDR1 SQVTM and CDR2 ANQGSEA. The CDR3 here is CSVVPGVGSYEQYF. DNA of the CDR3: TGCAGCGTTGTCCCAGGGGTTGGGTCCTACGAGCAGTACTTC.

The chain employs TRBV29-1 and TRBJ1-2; 9 bases match TRBD1. Germline-derived CDR1 and CDR2 are SQVTM and ANQGSEA. CDR3 size: 14 residues. V gave up 5 bases and J gave up 2 bases; unmatched junction bases: 6. The CDR3 nucleotides read TGCAGCGTTACGGACAGGGGCCAGAACTATGGCTACACCTTC. As protein: CSVTDRGQNYGYTF.

The gene calls are TRBV29-1 and TRBJ1-2; the D is unclear. Trimming removed 6 bases from V and 4 bases from J, with 12 bases in between. Germline-derived CDR1 and CDR2 are SQVTM and ANQGSEA. The CDR3 has 12 residues. The CDR3 nucleotides are TGCAGCGTCGTATACGGCGGCTATGGCTACACCTTC. Translated: CSVVYGGYGYTF.

The chain carries TRBV5-1 and TRBJ2-7; TRBD1 or TRBD2 may be the D gene (5 bases each). The CDR3 covers 14 residues. Trimming took 2 bases from V and 2 from J, leaving 11 bases between them. Germline lookup yields CDR1 SGHRS and CDR2 YFSETQ. The CDR3 is CASSLRDPTYEQYF. The CDR3, as DNA: TGCGCCAGCAGCTTACGGGACCCCACCTACGAGCAGTACTTC.

The chain has TRBV20-1 and TRBJ2-3, with 8 bases fitting TRBD1. Germline V lookup: CDR1 DFQATT, CDR2 SNEGSKA (reference sequence). This CDR3 is built from 12 residues. The CDR3 DNA reads as TGCAGATCGGACAGGGTCACAGATACGCAGTATTTT. It encodes CRSDRVTDTQYF.

In nucleotides, the CDR3 is TGTGCCAGCTCACCGGACCGATCCTACGAGCAGTACGTC. Protein product: CASSPDRSYEQYV. The chain carries TRBV18 and TRBJ2-7, with no clear D. V dropped 3 bases and J dropped 1 base, with 7 bases sitting between them. This CDR3 spans 13 amino acids. Germline CDR1 reads KGHSH; CDR2 reads LQKENI.

This clonotype came up a few times. The chain employs TRBV6-2 or TRBV6-3 and TRBJ1-5; D remains ambiguous. The CDR3 extends over 12 amino acids. Germline CDR1 MNHEY, CDR2 SVGEGT. Trimming cost V 6 bases and J 9 bases, with 12 bases left between them. The DNA for the CDR3 is TGTGCCAGCAGCCCCGCCGTCGGGCCCCAGCATTTT. Its protein product is CASSPAVGPQHF.

J is TRBJ2-5 and V is TRBV7-2; 11 bases are a match to TRBD2. Germline V gene data show CDR1 as SGHTA and CDR2 as FQGNSA. The length of the CDR3 is 17 residues. J lost 8 bases, V lost 2 bases, and 13 bases had no gene match. The CDR3 spells CASSLLGPGLAVTTQYF. CDR3 DNA: TGTGCCAGCAGCTTACTTGGACCGGGACTAGCGGTTACAACCCAGTACTTC.

This clonotype has more than one count but fewer than ten. The chain joins TRBV6-6 to TRBJ2-7; 7 positions agree with TRBD2. V shed 2 bases and J 5 bases; nucleotides not matched to a gene: 6. This CDR3 comprises 14 residues. CDR1 and CDR2 from the germline V gene are MNHNY and SVGAGI (reference sequence). The CDR3 sequence: CASSYGRAIDEQYF. In nucleotides, the CDR3 is TGTGCCAGCAGTTACGGGAGGGCTATCGACGAGCAGTACTTC.

This chain links TRBV6-5 with TRBJ2-2; 10 bases fit TRBD1. Germline CDR1 is MNHEY and CDR2 is SVGAGI. The ends lost 7 bases at V and 7 bases at J; junction bases unmatched: 6. This CDR3 spans 14 amino acids. The CDR3 spells CASKGQGMIGELFF. CDR3 bases: TGTGCCAGCAAGGGACAGGGGATGATCGGGGAGCTGTTTTTT.

The chain couples TRBV15 to TRBJ2-3; 8 bases agree with TRBD1. CDR1 is LNHNV and CDR2 is YYDKDF in the germline V gene (reference sequence). The V and J ends lost 7 bases and 2 bases, in that order; junction bases with no gene match: 8. The CDR3 is made up of 15 amino acids. The CDR3 DNA sequence: TGTGCCACCACCCGGGACAGGCACTACACAGATACGCAGTATTTT. Translating it yields CATTRDRHYTDTQYF.

This clonotype occurred a few times. This chain joins TRBV6-2 or TRBV6-3 and TRBJ1-1, with 7 bases lining up with TRBD1. The CDR3 contains 14 residues. V trimming: 1 base; J trimming: 8 bases; junction bases outside the gene matches: 7. Germline loops: CDR1 MNHEY, CDR2 SVGEGT. CDR3 sequence (DNA): TGTGCCAGCAGTTACTTCGACAGGGAGGGAGAAGCTTTCTTT. Protein sequence: CASSYFDREGEAFF.

This clonotype was found a few times. J is TRBJ1-5 and V is TRBV12-5; the match to TRBD1 covers 7 bases. J was trimmed by 7 bases and V by 0 bases; bases with no gene match: 12. Germline assignment: CDR1 LGHNT and CDR2 FRNRAP. This CDR3 comprises 17 residues. The CDR3, as DNA: TGTGCTAGTGGTTTGGTGGCCCCCGGACAGGAGGGCCAGCCCCAGCATTTT. It translates to CASGLVAPGQEGQPQHF. The full variable domain, rest sourced from reference TRBV12-5 and TRBJ1-5, is DARVTQTPRHKVTEMGQEVTMRCQPILGHNTVFWYRQTMMQGLELLAYFRNRAPLDDSGMPKDRFSAEMPDATLATLKIQPSEPRDSAVYFCASGLVAPGQEGQPQHFGDGTRLSIL.

This clonotype appeared many times. The chain couples TRBV21-1 to TRBJ2-3; the table's TRBD1 call for D was not verified on the DNA. TRBV21-1 is a recognized pseudogene. The CDR3 loop spans 15 amino acids. The CDR3, as DNA: TGTGCCAGCAAGGGGGACAGGGCGGCCCGGGATACGCAGTATTTT. Its translation: CASKGDRAARDTQYF.

This chain uses TRBV7-9 with TRBJ2-1; 8 bases align to TRBD2. The CDR3 is made up of 17 amino acids. The V and J ends lost 4 bases and 4 bases, in that order; junction bases with no gene match: 12. CDR1 is SEHNR and CDR2 is FQNEAQ in the germline V gene (reference sequence). CDR3 in amino acids: CASSSSLGGATYNEQFF. DNA of the CDR3: TGTGCCAGCAGCTCCTCCCTCGGGGGGGCGACATACAATGAGCAGTTCTTC.

The chain couples TRBV30 to TRBJ1-5, with D possibly being TRBD1 (5 bases). The CDR3 has 14 residues. V lost 0 bases to trimming and J lost 3 bases, with 9 bases between them. CDR1 is GTSNPN, CDR2 SVGIG, per germline (reference sequence). The DNA for the CDR3 is TGTGCCTGGAGTGTATCAGGGACCAATCAGCCCCAGCATTTT. Amino acids: CAWSVSGTNQPQHF.

V and J are TRBV27 and TRBJ2-5, with D uncertain. Per the germline V gene, CDR1 is MNHEY and CDR2 is SMNVEV (reference sequence). The length of the CDR3 is 13 residues. Trimming cost V 4 bases and J 1 base, with 7 bases left between them. The DNA for the CDR3 is TGTGCCAGCAGTTCGATTGGCCAAGAGACCCAGTACTTC. It codes for CASSSIGQETQYF.

In its sample, this clonotype was seen a few times. The rearrangement links TRBV12-3 or TRBV12-4 to TRBJ2-7; 9 bases agree with TRBD1. After removal of 6 bases from V and 2 bases from J, the junction contained 5 bases not matched to a gene. The CDR3 is 14 residues long. CDR3 DNA: TGTGCCAGCAGCGCCGGGACAGGGCCCTACGAGCAGTACTTC. Protein sequence: CASSAGTGPYEQYF.

This clonotype showed up just a few times. This chain links TRBV14 with TRBJ2-7; a possible D gene is TRBD1 (6 bases). Trimming took 6 bases from V and 5 from J, leaving 20 bases between them. This CDR3 comprises 15 residues. Germline V gene data show CDR1 as SGHDN and CDR2 as FVKESK. CDR3 in amino acids: CASSHKYRVSDEQYF. CDR3 coding DNA: TGTGCCAGCAGTCATAAGTACAGGGTTTCGGACGAGCAGTACTTC.